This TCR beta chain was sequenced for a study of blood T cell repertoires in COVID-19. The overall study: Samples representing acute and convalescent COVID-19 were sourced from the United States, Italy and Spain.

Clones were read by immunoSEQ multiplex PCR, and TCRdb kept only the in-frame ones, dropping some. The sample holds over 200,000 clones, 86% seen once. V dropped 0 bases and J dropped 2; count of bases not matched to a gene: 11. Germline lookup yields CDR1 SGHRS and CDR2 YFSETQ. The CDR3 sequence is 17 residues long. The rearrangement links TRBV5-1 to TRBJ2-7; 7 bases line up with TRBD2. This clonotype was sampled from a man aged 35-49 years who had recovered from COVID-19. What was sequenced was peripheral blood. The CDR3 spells CASSLGAASGLPYEQYF. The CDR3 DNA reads TGCGCCAGCAGCTTGGGGGCCGCTAGCGGCCTCCCCTACGAGCAGTACTTC.